The clone carrying this T cell receptor beta chain was counted a single time. The sample comes from a study of blood T cell repertoires in COVID-19. The CDR3 is made up of 12 amino acids. V lost 3 bases to trimming and J lost 7 bases, with 7 bases between them. Germline V gives CDR1 ENHRY, CDR2 SYGVKD. Participants were aged about 18 to 100 years from about two dozen US areas. In Cohort 3, a recovered donor had either two negative PCRs, clearance, or symptom resolution. The authors' processing: Amplified reference gene primers provided the basis for estimating nucleated cell counts. Measured with immunoSEQ multiplex PCR; TCRdb has only the in-frame clones, and not every one. Clone size and V and J calls were adopted from that table, with D and trimming inferred from the DNA. The table records more than 200,000 clones, more than 85% of them present only once.

This clonotype was obtained from a woman in her twenties or thirties who had recovered from COVID-19. Sequenced input: PBMCs or T cells enriched from blood (not recorded which). The chain carries TRBV10-3 and TRBJ2-1; TRBD2 is a possible D gene (5 bases). In DNA, the CDR3 is TGTGCCATCAGTGATAGAGGGAATGAGCAGTTCTTC. This encodes CAISDRGNEQFF.